This note documents a single TCR beta chain sequence. What it binds is unknown. This entry belongs to a study of shared clonotypes between healthy human individuals. About the study: Samples came from a couple of female and a few male donors aged 18 to 49.

How the authors handled the data: Junction-only sequences without quality scores were provided by ImmunoSEQ, so filtering was different. The protocol was immunoSEQ multiplex PCR, while the TCRdb copy is restricted to in-frame clones and leaves out a portion. Clone size and V and J calls were adopted from that table, with D and trimming inferred from the DNA. Of 700,000 to 950,000 clones in the sample, approximately 97% are singletons; the top ten hold about 0.25%. As defined, naive CD8 cells were CD45RO-negative and positively selected for CCR7, with terminally differentiated effector memory CD45RA+ cells excluded. The donor cohort consisted entirely of Caucasian adults residing in Nashville, Tennessee. The CDR3 has 15 residues. Germline values: CDR1 MNHEY, CDR2 SMNVEV (reference sequence). Trimming left V 1 base short and J 8 bases short, with 15 bases between. Study results and limitations: The study's rarefaction showed incomplete sorted-subset sequencing despite large depth.

Sequenced: naive CD8+ T cells sorted from blood. The sequence was collected from a man aged 30-40 years in good health. The V call is TRBV27, the J call TRBJ2-1; D perhaps matches TRBD2 (5 bases). This chain's CDR3 is CASSLFRPGSDEQFF. The CDR3 nucleotides are TGTGCCAGCAGTTTATTTAGGCCGGGTAGCGATGAGCAGTTCTTC.